One and the same sample provided the 20 T cell receptor beta chains below, sequenced in a study of cytomegalovirus exposure and HLA in healthy donors. This PCR relied on a set of 60 Vbeta primers and 13 Jbeta primers. Sequencing was performed with immunoSEQ multiplex PCR; in TCRdb, only in-frame clones are kept and a portion is missing. The sample yields 150,000 or so clones, 70% seen once. The sample comprised PBMCs. The receptors come from a woman aged 60-75 years in good health and CMV-seropositive.

This clone appeared a few times. This chain joins TRBV27 and TRBJ1-3, with D unresolved. V was trimmed by 4 bases and J by 0 bases, leaving 4 bases between them. Germline V gene sequence: CDR1 MNHEY, CDR2 SMNVEV (reference sequence). CDR3 length: 13 residues. The CDR3 sequence is CASSSLSGNTIYF. The CDR3 region has the DNA TGTGCCAGCAGTTCTCTCTCTGGAAACACCATATATTTT.

This clone was recorded a few times. The chain recombines TRBV5-1 with TRBJ2-7; D is possibly TRBD1 (6 bases). The CDR3 covers 14 residues. Between the trimmed V and J ends, which lost 4 bases and 1 base, there was a span of 12 bases. Per germline, CDR1 SGHRS and CDR2 YFSETQ. This CDR3 is CASSTLTGSYEQYF. The CDR3 DNA is TGCGCCAGCAGCACCCTCACAGGGTCCTACGAGCAGTACTTC.

The chain joins TRBV5-5 to TRBJ1-5, with 9 bases matching TRBD1. In germline, CDR1 is SGHKS, CDR2 YYEKEE (reference sequence). The CDR3 is 15 amino acids. Losses at the gene ends were 3 bases for V and 0 bases for J; bases not matched to a gene: 1. The CDR3: CASSYRGLSNQPQHF. The DNA for the CDR3 is TGTGCCAGCAGCTACAGGGGGCTTAGCAATCAGCCCCAGCATTTT.

V gene TRBV28 combines with J gene TRBJ1-5, with a possible D match to TRBD1 (5 bases). The CDR3 totals 12 residues. Trimming removed 10 bases at V and 4 bases at J, with 11 bases between. Germline loops: CDR1 MDHEN, CDR2 SYDVKM. Here the CDR3 reads CATRGGNQPQHF. DNA of the CDR3: TGTGCCACCCGGGGGGGGAATCAGCCCCAGCATTTT.

This chain uses TRBV6-1 with TRBJ1-4, with 7 positions matching TRBD1. J lost 4 bases, V lost 4 bases, and 12 bases had no gene match. CDR1 MNHNS and CDR2 SASEGT come from the germline V gene. This CDR3 has 17 residues. CDR3 sequence reads: CASSAQGTVLFNEKLFF. The CDR3 nucleotides read TGTGCCAGCAGTGCACAGGGGACTGTTCTCTTTAATGAAAAACTGTTTTTT.

This clone has just a few counts. V and J are TRBV28 and TRBJ1-2; 7 bases are shared with TRBD1. Germline loops: CDR1 MDHEN, CDR2 SYDVKM. The length of the CDR3 is 15 residues. With V trimmed by 6 bases and J by 3 bases, 10 bases remained unmatched. CDR3 amino acids: CASSVPTGSDYGYTF. CDR3 DNA sequence: TGTGCCAGCAGCGTACCGACAGGGAGCGACTATGGCTACACCTTC.

The chain carries TRBV4-1 and TRBJ2-1; 7 nucleotides align to TRBD1. The CDR3 has 16 residues. The germline CDR1 and CDR2 sequences are MGHRA and YSYEKL. V shed 0 bases, J shed 0 bases, and the junction held 2 bases outside the gene matches. In nucleotides, the CDR3 is TGCGCCAGCAGCCAAGAAACAGGGGCCTCCTACAATGAGCAGTTCTTC. This gives the protein CASSQETGASYNEQFF.

The chain recombines TRBV29-1 with TRBJ1-1; TRBD1 agrees at 7 bases. The CDR3 sequence is 16 residues long. Germline V gene data show CDR1 as SQVTM and CDR2 as ANQGSEA. The J segment lost 0 bases and the V segment lost 1 base, leaving 8 bases of the junction unmatched. CDR3 sequence reads: CSVEGQRGRLNTEAFF. The CDR3 DNA follows: TGCAGCGTTGAAGGGCAGAGGGGGCGCTTGAACACTGAAGCTTTCTTT.

The J gene is TRBJ2-3, the V gene TRBV2, with D perhaps TRBD2 (6 bases). The CDR3 runs to 15 residues. The germline CDR1 and CDR2 sequences are SNHLY and FYNNEI. Trimming removed 4 bases from V and 5 bases from J, with 16 bases in between. In nucleotides, the CDR3 is TGTGCCAGCAGTGGGGCGGGAAGTCAAATAGATACGCAGTATTTT. It is translated as CASSGAGSQIDTQYF.

The CDR3: CASSLSLNTEAFF. CDR3 coding DNA: TGTGCCAGCAGTCTGTCCTTGAACACTGAAGCTTTCTTT. The rearrangement joins TRBV28 to TRBJ1-1; D is undetermined. Germline CDR1 MDHEN, CDR2 SYDVKM. The CDR3 sequence is 13 residues long. Trimming took off 5 bases at V and 0 bases at J, with 7 bases between the two ends.

This chain links TRBV18 with TRBJ1-1; 9 bases align to TRBD1. Looked up from germline, CDR1 is KGHSH and CDR2 is LQKENI. The V and J ends lost 6 bases and 5 bases, in that order; junction bases with no gene match: 13. The CDR3 consists of 16 residues. Here the CDR3 reads CASSQGTGIVGTEAFF. As DNA, the CDR3 is TGTGCCAGCTCGCAGGGGACAGGGATAGTCGGGACTGAAGCTTTCTTT.

V and J are TRBV28 and TRBJ1-5; D possibly corresponds to TRBD1 (5 bases). The CDR3 runs 16 residues. Trimming cost V 6 bases and J 0 bases, with 15 bases left between them. The germline V gene encodes CDR1 MDHEN and CDR2 SYDVKM. CDR3 DNA: TGTGCCAGCAGCCTATCGGGACTGGATAGCAATCAGCCCCAGCATTTT. Its translation: CASSLSGLDSNQPQHF. The entire variable domain, with the rest obtained from reference TRBV28 and TRBJ1-5, is as follows: DVKVTQSSRYLVKRTGEKVFLECVQDMDHENMFWYRQDPGLGLRLIYFSYDVKMKEKGDIPEGYSVSREKKERFSLILESASTNQTSMYLCASSLSGLDSNQPQHFGDGTRLSIL.

The chain combines TRBV4-1 with TRBJ2-7, with D possibly matching TRBD1 (6 bases). The V gene's germline CDR1 is MGHRA and CDR2 YSYEKL. This CDR3 is built from 15 residues. Trimming shortened V by 0 bases and J by 6 bases, and 15 bases separated the two germline ends. The CDR3 region has the DNA TGCGCCAGCAGCCAAGAAGGCAGGGGTGGATCCGAGCAGTACTTC. As protein: CASSQEGRGGSEQYF.

A remark on this clone: The same CDR3 can be traced to other DNA sequences in this sample. The chain joins TRBV6-1 to TRBJ1-1; D possibly corresponds to TRBD1 (6 bases). The V end was cut by 4 bases, the J end by 1 base, with 10 bases between. CDR1 and CDR2 from the germline V gene are MNHNS and SASEGT. The CDR3 runs to 14 residues. The CDR3 here is CASSGGTRNTEAFF. The CDR3 DNA sequence: TGTGCCAGCAGTGGAGGGACAAGGAACACTGAAGCTTTCTTT.

The chain is built from TRBV28 and TRBJ1-5; 10 bases map to TRBD1. Trimming removed 5 bases from V and 1 base from J; junction bases left unmatched: 2. The germline V gene has CDR1 MDHEN and CDR2 SYDVKM. The CDR3 loop spans 15 amino acids. The CDR3 sequence is CASSRTGGSNQPQHF. The CDR3 region has the DNA TGTGCCAGCAGTCGGACAGGGGGAAGCAATCAGCCCCAGCATTTT.

The V gene is TRBV6-1, the J gene TRBJ1-2; maybe TRBD1 (6 bases). The germline V gene encodes CDR1 MNHNS and CDR2 SASEGT. The CDR3 extends over 15 amino acids. V was clipped by 3 bases and J by 0 bases, with 11 bases between them. CDR3 in amino acids: CASSDDRLANYGYTF. The CDR3 DNA follows: TGTGCCAGCAGTGACGACAGGCTAGCTAACTATGGCTACACCTTC.

The chain employs TRBV10-3 and TRBJ2-3; 13 nucleotides match TRBD2. The CDR3 runs to 14 residues. V lost 10 bases to trimming and J lost 4 bases; unmatched junction nucleotides: 5. Germline V gene data show CDR1 as ENHRY and CDR2 as SYGVKD. CDR3 nucleotide sequence: TGTGCCACCCGGACTAGCGGGAGCTCAGATACGCAGTATTTT. It codes for CATRTSGSSDTQYF.

This clone was recorded once. The J gene is TRBJ2-5, the V gene TRBV2; TRBD1 matches 8 bases. The J call may be in error: the DNA end matches TRBJ2-7 better. The germline CDR1 and CDR2 sequences are SNHLY and FYNNEI. The CDR3 is 13 amino acids. The CDR3: CASTRQGMYEQYF. The CDR3 nucleotides read TGTGCCAGCACCAGACAGGGGATGTACGAGCAGTACTTC.

The rearrangement uses TRBV7-9 and TRBJ2-5; 7 bases agree with TRBD2. The V gene end was trimmed by 4 bases and the J gene end by 4 bases; junction bases not matched to a gene: 3. The CDR3 length is 13 residues. The V gene's germline CDR1 is SEHNR and CDR2 FQNEAQ (reference sequence). The CDR3 DNA reads TGTGCCAGCAGCTACTGGGGGGGAGAGACCCAGTACTTC. Translating it yields CASSYWGGETQYF.

Written as DNA, the CDR3 is TGTGCCAGCAGTAGGGGGGGCCCTACCTACGAGCAGTACTTC. Translation: CASSRGGPTYEQYF. V usage is TRBV2 and J usage is TRBJ2-7; D is possibly TRBD2 (7 bases). Trimming cost V 5 bases and J 2 bases, with 13 bases left between them. The CDR3 extends over 14 amino acids. Per germline, CDR1 SNHLY and CDR2 FYNNEI.